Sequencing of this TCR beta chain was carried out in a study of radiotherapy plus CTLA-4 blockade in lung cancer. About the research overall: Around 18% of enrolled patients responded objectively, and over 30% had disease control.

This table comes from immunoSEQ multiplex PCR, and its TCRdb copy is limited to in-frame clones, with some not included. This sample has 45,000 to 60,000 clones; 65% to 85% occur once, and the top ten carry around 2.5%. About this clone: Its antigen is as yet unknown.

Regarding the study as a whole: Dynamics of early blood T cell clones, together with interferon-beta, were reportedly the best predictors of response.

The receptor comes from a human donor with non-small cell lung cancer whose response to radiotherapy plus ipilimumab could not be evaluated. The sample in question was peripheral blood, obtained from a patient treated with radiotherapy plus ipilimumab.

CDR3 bases: TGTGCCAGCAGCTTAGTAGCTAGCTGGGCTCTCGAGCAGTACTTC. Protein: CASSLVASWALEQYF. This rearrangement joins TRBV7-8 to TRBJ2-7; possibly TRBD2 for D (5 bases). The V gene lost 1 base and the J gene lost 6 bases, with 16 bases spanning the gap. The V gene's germline CDR1 is SGHVS and CDR2 FQNEAQ. The CDR3 is 15 amino acids.